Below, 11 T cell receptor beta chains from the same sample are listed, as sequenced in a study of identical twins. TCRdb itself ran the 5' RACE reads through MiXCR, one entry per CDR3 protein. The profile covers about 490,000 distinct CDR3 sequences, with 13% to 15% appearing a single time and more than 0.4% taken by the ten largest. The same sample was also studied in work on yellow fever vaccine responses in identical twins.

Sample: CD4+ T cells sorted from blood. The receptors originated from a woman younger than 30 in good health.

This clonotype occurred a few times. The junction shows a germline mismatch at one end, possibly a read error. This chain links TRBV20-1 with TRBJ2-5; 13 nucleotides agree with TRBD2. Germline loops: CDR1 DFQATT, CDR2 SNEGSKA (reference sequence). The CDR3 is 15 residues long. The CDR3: CSARLAGGRRETQYF. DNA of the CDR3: TGCAGCGCTAGACTAGCGGGGGGCCGGCGAGAGACCCAGTACTTC.

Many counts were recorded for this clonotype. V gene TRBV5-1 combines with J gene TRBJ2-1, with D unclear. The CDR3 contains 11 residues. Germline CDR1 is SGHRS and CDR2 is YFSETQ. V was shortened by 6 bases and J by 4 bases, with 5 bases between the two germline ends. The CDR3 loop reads CASMEYNEQFF. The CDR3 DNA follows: TGCGCCAGCATGGAGTACAATGAGCAGTTCTTC.

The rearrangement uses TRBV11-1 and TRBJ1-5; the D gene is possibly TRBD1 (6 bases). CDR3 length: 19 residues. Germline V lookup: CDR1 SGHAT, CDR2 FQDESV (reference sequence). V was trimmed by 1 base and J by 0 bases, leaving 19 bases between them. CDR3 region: CASSLVRPGQPVSNQPQHF. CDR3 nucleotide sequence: TGTGCCAGCAGCTTAGTGAGGCCCGGACAGCCGGTTAGCAATCAGCCCCAGCATTTT.

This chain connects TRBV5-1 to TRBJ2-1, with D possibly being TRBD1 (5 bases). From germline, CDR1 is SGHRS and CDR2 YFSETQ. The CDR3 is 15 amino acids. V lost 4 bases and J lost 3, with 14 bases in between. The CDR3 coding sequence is TGCGCCAGCAGCCCCGATGGGGCTATCTACAATGAGCAGTTCTTC. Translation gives CASSPDGAIYNEQFF.

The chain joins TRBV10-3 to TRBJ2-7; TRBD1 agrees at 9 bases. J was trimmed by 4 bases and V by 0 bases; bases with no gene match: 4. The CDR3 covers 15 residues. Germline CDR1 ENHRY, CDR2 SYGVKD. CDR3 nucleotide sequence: TGTGCCATCAGTGAGTCACAACAGGGGGCTTACGAGCAGTACTTC. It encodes CAISESQQGAYEQYF.

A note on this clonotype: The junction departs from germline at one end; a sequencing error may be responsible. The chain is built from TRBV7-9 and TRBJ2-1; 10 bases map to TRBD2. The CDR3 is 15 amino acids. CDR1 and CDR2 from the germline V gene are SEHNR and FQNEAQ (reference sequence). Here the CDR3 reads CASTLAGGSCNEQFF. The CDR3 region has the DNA TGTGCCAGCACCTTAGCGGGGGGCTCCTGCAATGAGCAGTTCTTC.

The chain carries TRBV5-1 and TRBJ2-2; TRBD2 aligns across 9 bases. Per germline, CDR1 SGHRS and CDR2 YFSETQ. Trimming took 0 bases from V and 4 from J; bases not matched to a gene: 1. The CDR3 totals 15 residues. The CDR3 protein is CASSLELAGTGELFF. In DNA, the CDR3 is TGCGCCAGCAGCTTGGAACTAGCGGGCACCGGGGAGCTGTTTTTT. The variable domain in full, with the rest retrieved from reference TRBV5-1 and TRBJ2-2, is KAGVTQTPRYLIKTRGQQVTLSCSPISGHRSVSWYQQTPGQGLQFLFEYFSETQRNKGNFPGRFSGRQFSNSRSEMNVSTLELGDSALYLCASSLELAGTGELFFGEGSRLTVL.

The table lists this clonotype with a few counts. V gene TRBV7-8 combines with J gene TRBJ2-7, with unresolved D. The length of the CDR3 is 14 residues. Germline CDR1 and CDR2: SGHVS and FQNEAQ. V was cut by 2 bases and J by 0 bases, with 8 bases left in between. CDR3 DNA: TGTGCCAGCAGCTTACGGGCTGGCTCCTACGAGCAGTACTTC. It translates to CASSLRAGSYEQYF.

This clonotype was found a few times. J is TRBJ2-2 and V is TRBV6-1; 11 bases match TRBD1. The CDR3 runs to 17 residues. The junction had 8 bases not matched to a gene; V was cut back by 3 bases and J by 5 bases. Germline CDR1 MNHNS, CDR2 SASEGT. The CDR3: CASSDGQGARLTGELFF. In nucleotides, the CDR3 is TGTGCCAGCAGTGACGGACAGGGGGCTCGGTTGACCGGGGAGCTGTTTTTT.

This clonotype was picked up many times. The CDR3: CASSSTSYNEQFF. CDR3 nucleotides: TGTGCCAGCAGCTCGACTAGCTACAATGAGCAGTTCTTC. V and J are TRBV11-1 and TRBJ2-1, with a possible D match to TRBD2 (6 bases). V lost 4 bases and J lost 3, with 7 bases in between. This CDR3 region has 13 residues. Germline CDR1 and CDR2: SGHAT and FQDESV (reference sequence).

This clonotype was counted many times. This CDR3 reads CASSTPGANTEAFF. In DNA, the CDR3 is TGTGCCAGCAGTACCCCAGGCGCGAACACTGAAGCTTTCTTT. The chain combines TRBV12-3 or TRBV12-4 with TRBJ1-1; D unresolved. The CDR3 extends over 14 amino acids. The germline V and J ends were trimmed by 5 bases and 1 base, with 11 bases remaining between them.